A selection of T cell receptor beta chains follows, all from one sample in a study of persistence of HIV-infected CD4 T cells. These receptors have no identified antigens. Sequencing was performed with immunoSEQ multiplex PCR; in TCRdb, only in-frame clones are kept and a portion is missing. The sample shows approximately 39,000 clones, around 86% of them seen only once. The sample consisted of cultured CD4+ T cells from PBMCs, taken from a patient who received antiretroviral therapy. The receptors shown here come from an adult with HIV. The donor label of this sample is uncertain. CDR3s include the opening cysteine and the closing phenylalanine or tryptophan. Fields, in order: D gene, V gene, clone size, J gene, CDR3 protein, CDR3 DNA. D genes are given only for firm matches. A row's size may be missing; if present it is once, few, many or a size class.

-	TRBV7-6	-	TRBJ2-1	CASSLAGKYNEQFF	TGTGCCAGCAGCCTCGCGGGGAAGTACAATGAGCAGTTCTTC
-	TRBV6-5	-	TRBJ1-3	CASSYSGTGTNTIYF	TGTGCCAGCAGTTACTCAGGAACAGGGACAAACACCATATATTTT
-	TRBV19	-	TRBJ1-1	CASRMGGRTENTEAFF	TGTGCCAGTAGAATGGGAGGACGGACGGAGAACACTGAAGCTTTCTTT
TRBD1	TRBV19	-	TRBJ1-1	CASSPPRGQLNTEAFF	TGTGCCAGTAGCCCGCCCCGGGGACAGTTGAACACTGAAGCTTTCTTT
-	TRBV29-1	-	TRBJ2-5	CSVRLSWARMRETQYF	TGCAGCGTTCGACTTTCTTGGGCCAGGATGAGAGAGACCCAGTACTTC
-	TRBV10-3	once	TRBJ1-3	CAIVGDSGEGNTIYF	TGTGCCATCGTGGGGGACTCCGGCGAGGGAAACACCATATATTTT
TRBD1	TRBV19	-	TRBJ1-4	CASTSDRGAEKLFF	TGTGCCAGTACCTCGGACAGGGGCGCTGAAAAACTGTTTTTT
-	TRBV6-4	-	TRBJ2-7	CASRQQEGPDYEQYF	TGTGCCAGCAGGCAACAGGAAGGCCCCGACTACGAGCAGTACTTC
TRBD1	TRBV5-1	-	TRBJ1-2	CASSYHRTGTDYGYTF	TGCGCCAGCAGCTACCACCGCACCGGGACAGACTATGGCTACACCTTC
-	TRBV19	-	TRBJ1-1	CASSTSRNTEAFF	TGTGCCAGTAGTACCTCCCGGAACACTGAAGCTTTCTTT
-	TRBV6-5	-	TRBJ1-2	CASKSGGLYGYTF	TGTGCCAGCAAATCGGGGGGCCTATATGGCTACACCTTC
-	TRBV5-1	-	TRBJ1-6	CASSLGMSSPLHF	TGCGCCAGCAGCTTGGGAATGAGTTCACCCCTCCACTTT
-	TRBV10-3	-	TRBJ1-2	CAISDPGHGANYGYTF	TGTGCCATCAGTGATCCGGGGCACGGGGCTAACTATGGCTACACCTTC
TRBD2	TRBV7-8	-	TRBJ2-3	CASSFPKGLVTNTQYF	TGTGCCAGCAGCTTTCCCAAGGGACTAGTCACGAATACGCAGTATTTT
-	TRBV11-1	-	TRBJ1-1	CASSPDREVAFF	TGTGCCAGCAGCCCGGACAGAGAAGTAGCTTTCTTT
TRBD2	TRBV5-1	-	TRBJ2-1	CASSLGTSGGLDEQFF	TGCGCCAGCAGCTTGGGGACTAGCGGGGGGTTAGATGAGCAGTTCTTC
TRBD1	TRBV7-2	-	TRBJ2-1	CASSTQSTGGNNEQFF	TGTGCCAGCAGCACCCAATCGACAGGGGGCAACAATGAGCAGTTCTTC
-	TRBV9	few	TRBJ1-1	CASSVDPRGTEAFF	TGTGCCAGCAGCGTAGACCCCAGGGGAACTGAAGCTTTCTTT
TRBD2	TRBV6-5	-	TRBJ2-2	CASSLAGGPGGELFF	TGTGCCAGCAGTTTAGCGGGGGGGCCTGGCGGGGAGCTGTTTTTT
-	TRBV19	-	TRBJ1-2	CASSPQRQTFNYGYTF	TGTGCCAGTAGTCCCCAACGACAAACTTTCAACTATGGCTACACCTTC
-	TRBV15	-	TRBJ1-4	CATSRDRNEKLFF	TGTGCCACCAGCAGGGACCGGAATGAAAAACTGTTTTTT
-	TRBV6-5	-	TRBJ2-7	CASRLTRTVIYEQYF	TGTGCCAGCAGACTAACTAGGACGGTGATTTACGAGCAGTACTTC
TRBD2	TRBV5-1	once	TRBJ2-3	CASSSGTSGGASTDTQYF	TGCGCCAGCAGCTCCGGGACTAGCGGGGGGGCTAGCACAGATACGCAGTATTTT
TRBD1	TRBV30	-	TRBJ1-5	CAWSTGTGNGGNQPQHF	TGTGCCTGGAGTACCGGGACAGGGAATGGGGGCAATCAGCCCCAGCATTTT
-	TRBV13	-	TRBJ1-3	CASSTGTGNTIYF	TGTGCCAGCAGCACCGGGACAGGAAACACCATATATTTT
-	TRBV18	-	TRBJ2-6	CASSPPIGSGANVLTF	TGTGCCAGCTCACCACCGATCGGATCTGGGGCCAACGTCCTGACTTTC
TRBD1	TRBV18	-	TRBJ2-7	CASSPGQGQSYEQYF	TGTGCCAGCTCACCGGGACAGGGACAATCCTACGAGCAGTACTTC
TRBD1	TRBV2	once	TRBJ1-2	CASSFTGQGPGYTF	TGTGCCAGCAGTTTTACCGGACAGGGCCCGGGCTACACCTTC
TRBD1	TRBV4-2	-	TRBJ1-4	CASSPQGGEEKLFF	TGTGCCAGCAGCCCACAGGGGGGAGAGGAAAAACTGTTTTTT
-	TRBV2	-	TRBJ1-5	CASSERLVRDQPQHF	TGTGCCAGCAGTGAAAGGTTGGTCCGAGATCAGCCCCAGCATTTT
TRBD1	TRBV5-1	-	TRBJ1-3	CASSPDLRGRSSSGNTIYF	TGCGCCAGCAGCCCCGACCTGAGGGGGCGATCAAGCTCTGGAAACACCATATATTTT
-	TRBV30	-	TRBJ2-3	CAWSLSLLGAPTDTQYF	TGTGCCTGGAGTCTTAGCCTCCTGGGGGCTCCCACAGATACGCAGTATTTT
-	TRBV6-5	-	TRBJ1-5	CASSSGVYNQPQHF	TGTGCCAGCAGCAGCGGGGTTTATAATCAGCCCCAGCATTTT
-	TRBV5-4	-	TRBJ1-2	CASSLDSLYGYTF	TGTGCCAGCAGTTTGGACAGTCTCTATGGCTACACCTTC
-	TRBV7-9	-	TRBJ2-5	CASSRITGQETQYF	TGTGCCAGCAGCCGAATTACAGGACAAGAGACCCAGTACTTC
-	TRBV6-2/TRBV6-3	-	TRBJ2-4	CASSYSISANIQYF	TGTGCCAGCAGTTACTCGATCTCAGCGAACATTCAGTACTTC
TRBD1	TRBV13	once	TRBJ2-5	CASSSRDSQETQYF	TGTGCCAGCAGCTCCCGGGACAGTCAAGAGACCCAGTACTTC
-	TRBV7-6	few	TRBJ1-1	CASSLGGTTEAFF	TGTGCCAGCAGCTTAGGTGGGACCACTGAAGCTTTCTTT
-	TRBV6-1	-	TRBJ1-5	CASSDGREPQHF	TGTGCCAGCAGTGACGGCCGTGAGCCCCAGCATTTT
-	TRBV7-9	-	TRBJ2-5	CASSSTGQTQYF	TGTGCCAGCAGCTCTACGGGACAGACCCAGTACTTC
-	TRBV6-5	-	TRBJ1-4	CASSYGPGDNEKLFF	TGTGCCAGCAGTTATGGGCCAGGGGATAATGAAAAACTGTTTTTT
-	TRBV6-6	-	TRBJ1-6	CASAIGSYNSPLHF	TGTGCCAGCGCCATCGGCTCCTATAATTCACCCCTCCACTTT
TRBD1	TRBV6-1	once	TRBJ1-2	CASTTGAQGYTF	TGTGCCAGCACAACAGGGGCGCAAGGCTACACCTTC
TRBD1	TRBV19	-	TRBJ1-5	CASSADRGRYQPQHF	TGTGCCAGTAGTGCGGACAGGGGGAGATATCAGCCCCAGCATTTT
-	TRBV18	once	TRBJ2-2	CASSPRQAANTGELFF	TGTGCCAGCTCACCCCGACAGGCTGCGAACACCGGGGAGCTGTTTTTT
-	TRBV2	-	TRBJ1-2	CASGTGGDWGYTF	TGTGCCAGCGGGACCGGGGGGGACTGGGGCTACACCTTC
TRBD2	TRBV19	few	TRBJ2-3	CASSMRESPQPQYF	TGTGCCAGTAGTATGCGGGAGTCCCCTCAGCCGCAGTATTTT
-	TRBV18	-	TRBJ1-1	CASSTSGPPNTEAFF	TGTGCCAGCTCAACTTCAGGACCGCCGAACACTGAAGCTTTCTTT
-	TRBV5-5	-	TRBJ2-7	CASSLDPTAPSEQYF	TGTGCCAGCAGCCTGGACCCCACGGCCCCATCAGAGCAGTACTTC
-	TRBV12-2	-	TRBJ1-1	CASRLRQVDTEAFF	TGTGCAAGTCGCTTGAGACAGGTTGACACTGAAGCTTTCTTT
-	TRBV6-6	few	TRBJ1-1	CASILTANTEAFF	TGTGCCAGCATCCTGACCGCGAACACTGAAGCTTTCTTT
-	TRBV7-6	-	TRBJ1-2	CASSLGLNDYGYTF	TGTGCCAGCAGCTTAGGGCTGAATGACTATGGCTACACCTTC
TRBD1	TRBV7-8	-	TRBJ1-3	CASSLGGGTGNTIYF	TGTGCCAGCAGCTTAGGAGGGGGCACCGGAAACACCATATATTTT
-	TRBV9	few	TRBJ2-1	CASSRGPGYNEQFF	TGTGCCAGCAGCCGGGGGCCCGGGTACAATGAGCAGTTCTTC
-	TRBV6-5	-	TRBJ1-2	CANNDPNYGYTF	TGTGCCAACAACGACCCTAACTATGGCTACACCTTC
-	TRBV7-7	-	TRBJ2-6	CASSLGVSGANVLTF	TGTGCCAGCAGCCTAGGGGTTTCTGGGGCCAACGTCCTGACTTTC
-	TRBV18	-	TRBJ1-3	CASSRPTDPSSGNTIYF	TGTGCCAGCTCACGACCGACGGACCCCTCCTCTGGAAACACCATATATTTT
-	TRBV21-1	once	TRBJ2-2	CASSNLRPTENTGELFF	TGTGCCAGCAGCAACTTGCGCCCGACCGAGAACACCGGGGAGCTGTTTTTT
TRBD1	TRBV7-2	-	TRBJ1-2	CASSLRPGGADGYTF	TGTGCCAGCAGCTTAAGGCCAGGGGGCGCGGATGGCTACACCTTC